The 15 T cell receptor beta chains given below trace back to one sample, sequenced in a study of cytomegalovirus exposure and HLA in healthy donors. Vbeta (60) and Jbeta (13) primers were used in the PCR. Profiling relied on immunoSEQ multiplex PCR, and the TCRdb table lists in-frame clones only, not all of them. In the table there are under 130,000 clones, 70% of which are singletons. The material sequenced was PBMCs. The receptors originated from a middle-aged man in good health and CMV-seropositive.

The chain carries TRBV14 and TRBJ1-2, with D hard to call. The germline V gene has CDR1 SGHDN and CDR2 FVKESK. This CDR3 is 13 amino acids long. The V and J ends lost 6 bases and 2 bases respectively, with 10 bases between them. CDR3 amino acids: CASSSTLNYGYTF. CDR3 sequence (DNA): TGTGCCAGCAGTTCTACCCTGAACTATGGCTACACCTTC.

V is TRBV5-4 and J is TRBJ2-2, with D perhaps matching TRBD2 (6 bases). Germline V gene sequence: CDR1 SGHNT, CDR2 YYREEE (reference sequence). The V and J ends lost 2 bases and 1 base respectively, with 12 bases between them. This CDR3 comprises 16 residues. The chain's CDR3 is CASSFGTPWNTGELFF. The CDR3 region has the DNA TGTGCCAGCAGCTTCGGGACTCCTTGGAACACCGGGGAGCTGTTTTTT.

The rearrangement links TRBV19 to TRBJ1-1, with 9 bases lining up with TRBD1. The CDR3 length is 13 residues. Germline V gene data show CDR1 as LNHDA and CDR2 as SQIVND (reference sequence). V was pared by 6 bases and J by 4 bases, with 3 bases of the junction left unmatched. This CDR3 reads CASSSQGATEAFF. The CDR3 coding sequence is TGTGCCAGTAGCTCACAGGGGGCCACTGAAGCTTTCTTT.

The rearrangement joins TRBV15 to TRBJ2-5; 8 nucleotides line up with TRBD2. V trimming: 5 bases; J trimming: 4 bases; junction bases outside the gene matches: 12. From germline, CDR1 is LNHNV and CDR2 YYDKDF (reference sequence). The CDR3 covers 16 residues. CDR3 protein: CATSAPREAAGETQYF. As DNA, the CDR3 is TGTGCCACCAGCGCCCCGCGGGAGGCCGCGGGAGAGACCCAGTACTTC.

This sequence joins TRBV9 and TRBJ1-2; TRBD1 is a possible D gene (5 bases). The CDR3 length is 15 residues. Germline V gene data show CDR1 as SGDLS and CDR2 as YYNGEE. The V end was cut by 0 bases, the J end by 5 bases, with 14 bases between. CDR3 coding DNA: TGTGCCAGCAGCGTAGGGGCAGGGTCGTATTATGGCTACACCTTC. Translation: CASSVGAGSYYGYTF.

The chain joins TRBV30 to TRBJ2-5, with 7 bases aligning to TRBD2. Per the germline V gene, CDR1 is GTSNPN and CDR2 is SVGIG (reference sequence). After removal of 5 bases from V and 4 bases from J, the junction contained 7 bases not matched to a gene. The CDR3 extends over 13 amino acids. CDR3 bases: TGTGCCTGGGGGGCGGGGGATCGAGAGACCCAGTACTTC. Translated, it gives CAWGAGDRETQYF. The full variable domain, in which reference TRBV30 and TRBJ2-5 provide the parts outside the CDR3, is SQTIHQWPATLVQPVGSPLSLECTVEGTSNPNLYWYRQAAGRGLQLLFYSVGIGQISSEVPQNLSASRPQDRQFILSSKKLLLSDSGFYLCAWGAGDRETQYFGPGTRLLVL.

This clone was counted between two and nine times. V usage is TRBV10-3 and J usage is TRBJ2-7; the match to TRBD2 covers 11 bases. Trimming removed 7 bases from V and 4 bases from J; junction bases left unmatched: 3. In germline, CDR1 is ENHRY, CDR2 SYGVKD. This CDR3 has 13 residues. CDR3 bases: TGTGCCATCACCGGGACTAGCGGATACGAGCAGTACTTC. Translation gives CAITGTSGYEQYF.

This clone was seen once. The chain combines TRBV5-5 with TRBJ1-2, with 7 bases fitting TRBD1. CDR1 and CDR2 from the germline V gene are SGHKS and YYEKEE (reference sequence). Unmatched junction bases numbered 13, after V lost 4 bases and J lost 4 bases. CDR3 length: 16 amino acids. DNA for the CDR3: TGTGCCAGCAGCCAACCCCACAGGGGTTCAACCTATGGCTACACCTTC. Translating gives CASSQPHRGSTYGYTF.

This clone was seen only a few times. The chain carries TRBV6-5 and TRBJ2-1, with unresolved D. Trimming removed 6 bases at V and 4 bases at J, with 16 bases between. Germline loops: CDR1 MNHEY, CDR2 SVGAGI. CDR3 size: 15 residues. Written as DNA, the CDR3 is TGTGCCAGCAGCCGATCCCACGGAGAGTACAATGAGCAGTTCTTC. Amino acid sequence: CASSRSHGEYNEQFF.

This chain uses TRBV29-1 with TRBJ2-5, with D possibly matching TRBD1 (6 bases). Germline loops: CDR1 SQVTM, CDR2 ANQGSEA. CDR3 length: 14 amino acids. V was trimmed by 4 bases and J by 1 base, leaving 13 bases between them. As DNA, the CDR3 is TGCAGCGTTGGAGTCAGGGACACCCAAGAGACCCAGTACTTC. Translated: CSVGVRDTQETQYF.

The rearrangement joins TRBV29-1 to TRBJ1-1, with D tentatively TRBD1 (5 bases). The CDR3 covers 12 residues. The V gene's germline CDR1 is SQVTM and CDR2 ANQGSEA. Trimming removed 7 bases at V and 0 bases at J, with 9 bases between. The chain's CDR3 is CSARQLNTEAFF. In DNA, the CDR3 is TGCAGCGCTCGACAGTTGAACACTGAAGCTTTCTTT.

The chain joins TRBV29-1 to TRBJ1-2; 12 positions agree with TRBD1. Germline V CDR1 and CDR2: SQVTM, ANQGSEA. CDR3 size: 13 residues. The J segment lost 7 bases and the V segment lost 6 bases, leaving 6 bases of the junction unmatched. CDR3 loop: CSVPGQGAVGYTF. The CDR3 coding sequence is TGCAGCGTGCCGGGACAGGGGGCTGTTGGCTACACCTTC.

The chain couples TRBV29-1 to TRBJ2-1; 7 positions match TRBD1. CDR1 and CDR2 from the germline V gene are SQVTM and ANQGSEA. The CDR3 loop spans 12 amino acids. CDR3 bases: TGCAGTGACAGGGTATCCTACAATGAGCAGTTCTTC. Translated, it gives CSDRVSYNEQFF.

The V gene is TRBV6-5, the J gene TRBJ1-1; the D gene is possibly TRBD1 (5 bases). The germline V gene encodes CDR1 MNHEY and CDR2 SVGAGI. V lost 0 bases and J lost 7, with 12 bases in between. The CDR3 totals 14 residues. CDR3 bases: TGTGCCAGCAGTTACTCAGGGGTTGGGGATGAAGCTTTCTTT. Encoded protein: CASSYSGVGDEAFF.

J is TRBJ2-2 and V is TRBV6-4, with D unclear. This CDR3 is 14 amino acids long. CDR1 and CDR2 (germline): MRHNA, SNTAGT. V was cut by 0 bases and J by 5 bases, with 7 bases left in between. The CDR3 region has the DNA TGTGCCAGCAGTGACTCTGCGGAAACCGGGGAGCTGTTTTTT. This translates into CASSDSAETGELFF.